This T cell receptor (beta chain) was profiled in a study of blood T cell repertoires in COVID-19. Study at large: Samples came from the United States, Italy and Spain, spanning acute and convalescent COVID-19. Sources were T cells, B-cell-depleted T cells, or PBMCs; the material itself was cDNA or gDNA.

The V gene lost 4 bases and the J gene lost 4 bases, with 9 bases spanning the gap. The CDR3 length is 13 residues. The germline gives CDR1 MNHEY, CDR2 SMNVEV (reference sequence). Authors' data handling: Amplification of reference gene primers was used by the study to estimate nucleated cell counts. Profiled with immunoSEQ multiplex PCR; TCRdb holds only in-frame clones, not every one. V, J and clone size are those of that table, while D and trimming were read from the DNA. This repertoire shows fewer than 250,000 clones, 89% found once; its top ten account for around 6.5%. The chain links TRBV27 to TRBJ2-3; D call uncertain. The clonotype originates from a man aged 55 to 70 who had recovered from COVID-19. The sequenced sample was peripheral blood. The CDR3 DNA reads as TGTGCCAGCAGTTCCCCCAGCGCAGATACGCAGTATTTT. Protein product: CASSSPSADTQYF.